The 14 T cell receptor beta chains below come from one sample, sequenced in a study of T cell responses to AZD1222 COVID-19 vaccine. Sequencing was performed with immunoSEQ multiplex PCR; in TCRdb, only in-frame clones are kept and a portion is missing. The repertoire includes about 100,000 clones, around nine tenths of them detected once, and about 1.5% sits in the top ten. Material: peripheral blood, obtained on day 0 of AZD1222 vaccination. The receptor set was obtained from an adult in good health.

This clone was seen a few times. The genes are TRBV4-1 and TRBJ2-7, with D perhaps assigned TRBD1 or TRBD2 (5 bases each). V lost 1 base and J 3 bases, leaving 19 bases between the germline ends. Germline-derived CDR1 and CDR2 are MGHRA and YSYEKL. The CDR3 spans 17 residues. The CDR3 loop is CASSQVRVGDRFYEQYF. CDR3 coding DNA: TGCGCCAGCAGCCAAGTGAGGGTCGGCGACAGATTCTACGAGCAGTACTTC.

The J gene is TRBJ1-1, the V gene TRBV27, with 12 bases fitting TRBD1. This CDR3 is 16 amino acids long. Germline V lookup: CDR1 MNHEY, CDR2 SMNVEV (reference sequence). The J segment lost 7 bases and the V segment lost 6 bases, leaving 12 bases of the junction unmatched. The CDR3 DNA reads as TGTGCCAGCAGAACAATGGGACAGGGGGCGAGGATTGAAGCTTTCTTT. It is translated as CASRTMGQGARIEAFF.

The chain links TRBV27 to TRBJ1-4; D is possibly TRBD1 (5 bases). The CDR3 has 14 amino acids. Germline V gene sequence: CDR1 MNHEY, CDR2 SMNVEV (reference sequence). V was trimmed by 7 bases and J by 3 bases, leaving 12 bases between them. CDR3 in DNA: TGTGCCAGCAAACGGGGCTCGGCTAATGAAAAACTGTTTTTT. This translates into CASKRGSANEKLFF.

The chain recombines TRBV5-1 with TRBJ2-3; TRBD2 matches 12 bases. CDR1 is SGHRS and CDR2 is YFSETQ in the germline V gene. V trimming: 4 bases; J trimming: 6 bases; junction bases outside the gene matches: 3. The CDR3 is 14 amino acids. CDR3 nucleotide sequence: TGCGCCAGCAGCACCGGACTAGCGGGGGATACGCAGTATTTT. It codes for CASSTGLAGDTQYF.

The V and J genes are TRBV19 and TRBJ1-5; the D gene is possibly TRBD1 (5 bases). The CDR3 is 12 residues long. Looked up from germline, CDR1 is LNHDA and CDR2 is SQIVND (reference sequence). V lost 6 bases and J lost 10, with 13 bases in between. DNA for the CDR3: TGTGCCAGTAGCCGCCAGGGAAGTCCCCAGCATTTT. This gives the protein CASSRQGSPQHF. Looking up the rest from reference TRBV19 and TRBJ1-5 gives the full variable domain: DGGITQSPKYLFRKEGQNVTLSCEQNLNHDAMYWYRQDPGQGLRLIYYSQIVNDFQKGDIAEGYSVSREKKESFPLTVTSAQKNPTAFYLCASSRQGSPQHFGDGTRLSIL.

This clone was observed a handful of times. The chain links TRBV10-3 to TRBJ1-3, with a possible D match to TRBD1 (6 bases). Trimming left V 6 bases short and J 0 bases short, with 9 bases between. The CDR3 length is 14 residues. Germline assignment: CDR1 ENHRY and CDR2 SYGVKD. The CDR3 loop is CAIRGAPSGNTIYF. Here the CDR3 DNA reads TGTGCCATCAGGGGGGCACCCTCTGGAAACACCATATATTTT.

The chain joins TRBV11-2 to TRBJ1-1, with D perhaps matching TRBD1 (6 bases). Trimming removed 4 bases at V and 4 bases at J, with 19 bases between. Germline lookup yields CDR1 SGHAT and CDR2 FQNNGV. The length of the CDR3 is 16 residues. DNA of the CDR3: TGTGCCAGCAGCTCGTGGGCCACAGGGAAGTCCACTGAAGCTTTCTTT. Protein: CASSSWATGKSTEAFF.

The chain joins TRBV10-3 to TRBJ1-1; D not resolved. The CDR3 sequence is 11 residues long. V lost 6 bases to trimming and J lost 2 bases, with 4 bases between them. The germline V gene encodes CDR1 ENHRY and CDR2 SYGVKD. The CDR3 nucleotides read TGTGCCATCAGGAGTAACACTGAAGCTTTCTTT. Its protein product is CAIRSNTEAFF.

The rearrangement uses TRBV19 and TRBJ2-5, with D uncertain. Trimming took off 5 bases at V and 5 bases at J, with 21 bases between the two ends. Per germline, CDR1 LNHDA and CDR2 SQIVND (reference sequence). The CDR3 totals 16 residues. Here the CDR3 reads CASSPEVALLGETQYF. Written as DNA, the CDR3 is TGTGCCAGTAGTCCCGAGGTAGCCCTCCTGGGGGAGACCCAGTACTTC.

DNA of the CDR3: TGTGCCAGCAGTCGCAGGGGTGACACTGAAGCTTTCTTT. Amino acid sequence: CASSRRGDTEAFF. The V gene is TRBV28, the J gene TRBJ1-1, with D perhaps TRBD1 (6 bases). The V end lost 5 bases, the J end lost 3 bases, and 10 bases lay between the germline ends. CDR3 size: 13 residues. Germline assignment: CDR1 MDHEN and CDR2 SYDVKM.

A note on this clone: The junction differs from germline at one of its ends, possibly a read error. The CDR3 sequence: CASRPTSGGYTEQFF. The CDR3 region has the DNA TGCGCCAGCAGGCCGACTAGCGGGGGCTACACTGAGCAGTTCTTC. V is TRBV5-1 and J is TRBJ2-1, with 12 bases that match TRBD2. The germline gives CDR1 SGHRS, CDR2 YFSETQ. The CDR3 sequence is 15 residues long.

The rearrangement links TRBV7-9 to TRBJ2-3; 9 nucleotides match TRBD1. Germline V gives CDR1 SEHNR, CDR2 FQNEAQ (reference sequence). V lost 5 bases and J lost 3; bases outside the gene matches: 9. The CDR3 covers 16 residues. The CDR3 region has the DNA TGTGCCAGCAGCCCCACCGGACAGGGGAGGACAGATACGCAGTATTTT. This encodes CASSPTGQGRTDTQYF.

This chain connects TRBV20-1 to TRBJ2-7; TRBD1 is a possible D gene (6 bases). The germline V gene has CDR1 DFQATT and CDR2 SNEGSKA (reference sequence). V was trimmed by 3 bases and J by 5 bases, leaving 8 bases between them. The CDR3 is 11 residues long. CDR3 nucleotides: TGCAGTGCTAGTGGGGGCGACGAGCAGTACTTC. Protein sequence: CSASGGDEQYF.

CDR3 residues: CASSFTDTLTYEQYF. CDR3 nucleotides: TGTGCCAGCAGTTTCACAGACACCCTAACCTACGAGCAGTACTTC. This chain joins TRBV28 and TRBJ2-7; D remains unclear. From germline, CDR1 is MDHEN and CDR2 SYDVKM. Between the trimmed V and J ends, which lost 3 bases and 2 bases, there was a span of 14 bases. The CDR3 is made up of 15 amino acids.